The rows below give T cell receptor beta chains drawn from one sample of a study of blood T cell repertoires in COVID-19. Some clones are missing from TCRdb's copy, which holds only in-frame ones; the method was immunoSEQ multiplex PCR. Of around 190,000 clones in the sample, 80% to 90% were seen once. Sequenced material: peripheral blood. The receptors shown here come from a man aged 45-65 years with active or convalescent COVID-19. Each CDR3 is given with its conserved first and last residue. A D gene is named only where the DNA matches it firmly. Where a row states a size, it is once, few, many or the class of an expanded clone; other rows omit it.

v_call	d_call	clone_size	cdr3_length	j_call	cdr3_nt	cdr3_aa
TRBV7-2	TRBD1	.	17	TRBJ1-5	TGTGCCAGCAGCTTATCCCCAAGGGACAGGGCCTATCAGCCCCAGCATTTT	CASSLSPRDRAYQPQHF
TRBV7-2	TRBD1	.	15	TRBJ2-3	TGTGCCAGCAGCTTCAGGGGGCTGCTGACAGATACGCAGTATTTT	CASSFRGLLTDTQYF
TRBV7-2	TRBD1	once	14	TRBJ1-1	TGTGCCAGCAGCTTCCAACCGGGACAGGGTGAAGCTTTCTTT	CASSFQPGQGEAFF
TRBV3-1/TRBV3-2	.	.	17	TRBJ1-6	TGTGCCAGCAGCCCCAAGACGAGCAGGGGTGGAAATTCACCCCTCCACTTT	CASSPKTSRGGNSPLHF
TRBV18	TRBD1	.	14	TRBJ1-2	TGTGCCAGCTCACCCGGACAGGGTATTAGTGGCTACACCTTC	CASSPGQGISGYTF
TRBV18	.	.	13	TRBJ1-6	TGTGCCAGCTCACCAGAGCAGGGTTCACCCCTCCACTTT	CASSPEQGSPLHF
TRBV19	.	few	16	TRBJ1-3	TGTGCCAGTAGTACCATGGACTCTTACTCTGGAAACACCATATATTTT	CASSTMDSYSGNTIYF
TRBV6-5	TRBD1	once	13	TRBJ2-7	TGTGCCAGCGGACACAGGGGTATGGACGAGCAGTACTTC	CASGHRGMDEQYF
TRBV5-1	.	.	13	TRBJ2-5	TGCGCCAGCAGCTTGGGGAGCCAAGAGACCCAGTACTTC	CASSLGSQETQYF
TRBV7-7	TRBD2	few	15	TRBJ2-1	TGTGCCAGCAGCCCCGCGGGGGGGGTTACGAATGAGCAGTTCTTC	CASSPAGGVTNEQFF
TRBV13	.	.	17	TRBJ2-4	TGTGCCAGCAGCTTAGGCCTAAGGGGATTAGCCAAAAACATTCAGTACTTC	CASSLGLRGLAKNIQYF
TRBV19	.	.	15	TRBJ2-3	TGTGCCAGTAGTATCGGAGGGGGGGGAACAGATACGCAGTATTTT	CASSIGGGGTDTQYF
TRBV19	.	.	14	TRBJ1-6	TGTGCCAGTAGTATAAAAGGCAGGGGTTCACCCCTCCACTTT	CASSIKGRGSPLHF
TRBV19	TRBD1	.	15	TRBJ1-1	TGTGCCACTTCATCCCCTGGGACAGCGAGCACTGAAGCTTTCTTT	CATSSPGTASTEAFF
TRBV24-1	.	.	15	TRBJ2-7	TGTGCCACCAGTGATCCCAACAGGGACCCCTACGAGCAGTACTTC	CATSDPNRDPYEQYF
TRBV6-2/TRBV6-3	.	.	13	TRBJ1-1	TGTGCCAGCAGTTACTCGGACAGACCTGAAGCTTTCTTT	CASSYSDRPEAFF
TRBV4-1	.	.	13	TRBJ2-5	TGCGCCAGCAGCCAATGGAGAAAAGAGACCCAGTACTTC	CASSQWRKETQYF
TRBV7-2	.	.	14	TRBJ1-2	TGTGCCAGCAGCTTATCTTCAGGGGTCTATGGCTACACCTTC	CASSLSSGVYGYTF
TRBV19	.	.	16	TRBJ1-2	TGTGCCAGTAGTATACCCGAGTACGCAGGGGTCTATGGCTACACCTTC	CASSIPEYAGVYGYTF
TRBV7-9	.	.	13	TRBJ1-2	TGTGCCAGCAGCTTACAGGAAGGCTATGGCTACACCTTC	CASSLQEGYGYTF
TRBV30	TRBD1	few	17	TRBJ2-1	TGTGCCTCCTTGGATATCACCCGACAGGGAATCTTCGATGAGCAGTTCTTC	CASLDITRQGIFDEQFF
TRBV2	.	.	15	TRBJ1-5	TGTGCCAGCAGTGAACCGGGACTGACCAATCAGCCCCAGCATTTT	CASSEPGLTNQPQHF
TRBV5-6	TRBD1	.	14	TRBJ2-7	TGTGCCAGCAGCTTACGGACAGGGAGATACGAGCAGTACTTC	CASSLRTGRYEQYF